Each of the 26 T cell receptor beta chains below was sequenced from the same sample in a study of T cell repertoires in cytomegalovirus infection. TCRdb itself ran the reads through MiXCR, one entry per CDR3 protein. The data hold around 100,000 distinct CDR3 sequences, with approximately 17% observed a single time. The sequenced sample consisted of PBMCs. Every receptor here comes from a human donor in good health (CMV status not recorded). Some clones in this sample may be carry-over from other donors' samples.

The gene calls are TRBV12-3 or TRBV12-4 and TRBJ1-2; 7 bases map to TRBD1. The CDR3 covers 13 residues. V was clipped by 4 bases and J by 4 bases; unmatched bases: 3. The CDR3 loop is CASSWWDSYGYTF. CDR3 DNA sequence: TGTGCCAGCAGTTGGTGGGACAGCTATGGCTACACCTTC.

J is TRBJ2-4 and V is TRBV4-1, with D unresolved. CDR1 and CDR2 from the germline V gene are MGHRA and YSYEKL. The CDR3 spans 17 residues. The ends were cut back, 0 bases at V and 5 bases at J, with 17 bases in the middle. CDR3 residues: CASSQEGGWVPENIQYF. The CDR3 DNA reads as TGCGCCAGCAGCCAAGAAGGCGGTTGGGTGCCCGAAAACATTCAGTACTTC.

This chain links TRBV15 with TRBJ2-3; 7 bases are shared with TRBD1. Germline loops: CDR1 LNHNV, CDR2 YYDKDF (reference sequence). V shed 5 bases, J shed 6 bases, and the junction held 11 bases outside the gene matches. The CDR3 extends over 15 amino acids. In DNA form, the CDR3 reads TGTGCCACCAGCCAGTATAGGGGGCGCGGGGATACGCAGTATTTT. This sequence encodes CATSQYRGRGDTQYF.

Worth noting for this clonotype: With a much larger clone just one base away, this may be a read error. The V and J genes are TRBV7-2 and TRBJ1-1, with no clear D. Per germline, CDR1 SGHTA and CDR2 FQGNSA. There are 13 residues in the CDR3. Deletions cut 0 bases from V and 4 bases from J, with 6 bases between. CDR3 in DNA: TGTGCCAGCAGCTTAGCCCAGTTCACTGAAGCTTTCTTT. It encodes CASSLAQFTEAFF.

V usage is TRBV7-9 and J usage is TRBJ1-1; 7 nucleotides line up with TRBD1. The trim removed 5 bases at V and 11 bases at J, leaving 8 bases unmatched. The CDR3 runs 12 residues. Germline values: CDR1 SEHNR, CDR2 FQNEAQ (reference sequence). CDR3 residues: CASSLNRGRAFF. For the CDR3, the DNA is TGTGCCAGCAGCCTTAACAGGGGACGGGCTTTCTTT.

This clonotype was observed at least ten times. The chain uses TRBV7-9 and TRBJ1-2; 7 bases map to TRBD1. V shed 4 bases, J shed 8 bases, and the junction held 7 bases outside the gene matches. The length of the CDR3 is 13 residues. Germline V lookup: CDR1 SEHNR, CDR2 FQNEAQ (reference sequence). CDR3 DNA: TGTGCCAGCAGCTCCGACAGGGCTCGAGGCTACACCTTC. It is translated as CASSSDRARGYTF.

By share, this clonotype counts as medium-sized. CDR3 protein: CASSLVGNTEAFF. Here the CDR3 DNA reads TGTGCCAGCAGCTTAGTAGGGAACACTGAAGCTTTCTTT. The chain uses TRBV7-8 and TRBJ1-1; D gene uncertain. Trimming pared 1 base from V and 1 base from J, leaving 4 bases between. The CDR3 totals 13 residues. Germline loops: CDR1 SGHVS, CDR2 FQNEAQ.

This clonotype has more than one count but fewer than ten. The chain recombines TRBV15 with TRBJ1-1; D gene ambiguous. CDR1 LNHNV and CDR2 YYDKDF come from the germline V gene (reference sequence). The V end was cut by 1 base, the J end by 0 bases, with 9 bases between. CDR3 size: 15 residues. Here the CDR3 DNA reads TGTGCCACCAGCAGAGGATCAGGACTGAACACTGAAGCTTTCTTT. It translates to CATSRGSGLNTEAFF.

The J gene is TRBJ1-5, the V gene TRBV6-2 or TRBV6-3; 7 nucleotides agree with TRBD1. From germline, CDR1 is MNHEY and CDR2 SVGEGT. Losses at the gene ends were 7 bases for V and 2 bases for J; bases not matched to a gene: 8. The CDR3 loop spans 15 amino acids. The CDR3 protein is CASTQQGSGNQPQHF. The CDR3 coding sequence is TGTGCCAGCACCCAACAGGGGTCAGGCAATCAGCCCCAGCATTTT.

V usage is TRBV11-2 and J usage is TRBJ2-3; TRBD2 agrees at 12 bases. In germline, CDR1 is SGHAT, CDR2 FQNNGV. The V gene end was trimmed by 5 bases and the J gene end by 5 bases; junction bases not matched to a gene: 8. This CDR3 has 16 residues. CDR3 residues: CASSISPGLAGDTQYF. The DNA for the CDR3 is TGTGCCAGCAGCATAAGCCCGGGACTAGCGGGAGATACGCAGTATTTT.

CDR3 nucleotide sequence: TGTGCCACCAGCAGAGATCAAGGCAGCCAAGAGACCCAGTACTTC. This gives the protein CATSRDQGSQETQYF. The gene calls are TRBV15 and TRBJ2-5; D remains ambiguous. This CDR3 has 15 amino acids. V was shortened by 0 bases and J by 1 base, with 9 bases between the two germline ends. From germline, CDR1 is LNHNV and CDR2 YYDKDF (reference sequence).

A few counts support this clonotype. This sequence joins TRBV28 and TRBJ1-1, with D unclear. Deletions cut 3 bases from V and 5 bases from J, with 13 bases between. The germline gives CDR1 MDHEN, CDR2 SYDVKM. The CDR3 totals 14 residues. As DNA, the CDR3 is TGTGCCAGCAGTTTTGCGGGGTCGGGGACTGAAGCTTTCTTT. The encoded protein is CASSFAGSGTEAFF.

The chain couples TRBV11-2 to TRBJ1-5; 9 nucleotides line up with TRBD1. The CDR3 is 14 amino acids. The V gene's germline CDR1 is SGHAT and CDR2 FQNNGV. The J segment lost 6 bases and the V segment lost 5 bases, leaving 5 bases of the junction unmatched. The CDR3 region has the DNA TGTGCCAGCAGCCCGGGGACAGGGAGTCAGCCCCAGCATTTT. Translated, it gives CASSPGTGSQPQHF.

With respect to this clonotype: This may stem from a read error, because a much larger clone lies one nucleotide away. The CDR3 nucleotides read TGCAGTGCTAGAGACGGAAGCAGGGTAGCGTGGAGCGGGGCCAAAGAGCAGTTCTTC. It specifies CSARDGSRVAWSGAKEQFF. The chain carries TRBV20-1 and TRBJ2-1, with TRBD2 identical over 7 bases. This CDR3 has 19 amino acids. V lost 0 bases, J lost 10 bases, and 24 bases stayed unmatched. The germline V gene has CDR1 DFQATT and CDR2 SNEGSKA (reference sequence).

In its sample, this clonotype was seen many times. This chain joins TRBV27 and TRBJ2-4; D not certain. This CDR3 is 13 amino acids long. Germline CDR1 MNHEY, CDR2 SMNVEV (reference sequence). V was shortened by 11 bases and J by 0 bases, with 11 bases between the two germline ends. The CDR3 sequence is CAGRLLAKNIQYF. CDR3 in DNA: TGTGCCGGACGACTTCTAGCCAAAAACATTCAGTACTTC.

This clonotype has a handful of counts. The V and J genes are TRBV9 and TRBJ2-7; 7 nucleotides agree with TRBD1. The CDR3 has 17 residues. J lost 0 bases, V lost 0 bases, and 9 bases had no gene match. Germline V lookup: CDR1 SGDLS, CDR2 YYNGEE. For the CDR3, the DNA is TGTGCCAGCAGCGTAGTGGAAGACAGGGAAACCTCCTACGAGCAGTACTTC. Translation: CASSVVEDRETSYEQYF.

This clonotype was recorded at least ten times. The rearrangement uses TRBV7-6 and TRBJ1-5, with D perhaps matching TRBD1 (6 bases). Germline V gene sequence: CDR1 SGHVS, CDR2 FNYEAQ. Trimming stripped 5 bases from V and 0 bases from J, with 11 bases between. The CDR3 loop spans 15 amino acids. For the CDR3, the DNA is TGTGCCAGCAGCCGCCTACAGGGTAGCAATCAGCCCCAGCATTTT. Translated: CASSRLQGSNQPQHF.

The chain carries TRBV7-9 and TRBJ1-5; D remains unclear. From germline, CDR1 is SEHNR and CDR2 FQNEAQ (reference sequence). The germline V and J ends were trimmed by 1 base and 9 bases, with 7 bases remaining between them. The CDR3 loop spans 12 amino acids. CDR3: CASSLGGPPQHF. In DNA form, the CDR3 reads TGTGCCAGCAGCTTAGGGGGTCCGCCCCAGCATTTT.

As DNA, the CDR3 is TGTGCCAGCAGCGTCCACAGCCTCAATCAGCCCCAGCATTTT. This sequence encodes CASSVHSLNQPQHF. V gene TRBV7-2 combines with J gene TRBJ1-5; D remains unclear. The CDR3 spans 14 residues. V dropped 5 bases and J dropped 3 bases, with 11 bases sitting between them. Germline V gene lookup returns CDR1 SGHTA and CDR2 FQGNSA.

V is TRBV7-9 and J is TRBJ1-1; TRBD1 matches at 9 bases. J gave up 6 bases and V 4 bases, and 6 bases lay outside the gene matches. Germline CDR1 is SEHNR and CDR2 is FQNEAQ (reference sequence). The CDR3 totals 14 residues. CDR3 amino acids: CASSSQGAPSEAFF. CDR3 nucleotides: TGTGCCAGCAGCTCACAGGGGGCCCCCTCTGAAGCTTTCTTT.

This clonotype was found a few times. CDR3 in DNA: TGTGCCAGCAGTCAATGGGATCGGCGCTACACCTTC. It codes for CASSQWDRRYTF. The chain combines TRBV2 with TRBJ1-2, with D uncertain. The V end lost 5 bases, the J end lost 9 bases, and 13 bases lay between the germline ends. Per the germline V gene, CDR1 is SNHLY and CDR2 is FYNNEI. This CDR3 spans 12 amino acids.

A few counts support this clonotype. The genes are TRBV6-2 or TRBV6-3 and TRBJ2-4; TRBD1 agrees at 9 bases. Germline CDR1 reads MNHEY; CDR2 reads SVGEGT. This CDR3 is 11 amino acids long. V was clipped by 8 bases and J by 11 bases; unmatched bases: 4. This CDR3 is CASGQGHLQYF. The CDR3 DNA follows: TGTGCCAGCGGACAGGGGCATCTTCAGTACTTC.

This chain joins TRBV10-3 and TRBJ2-7; 11 bases are a match to TRBD1. The CDR3 is 14 amino acids. V was pared by 7 bases and J by 4 bases, with 6 bases of the junction left unmatched. The germline V gene has CDR1 ENHRY and CDR2 SYGVKD. CDR3 sequence (DNA): TGTGCCATCACAGGACAGGGGGCTGGGTACGAGCAGTACTTC. Amino acid sequence: CAITGQGAGYEQYF.

The chain couples TRBV19 to TRBJ2-7; D might be TRBD2 (6 bases). V shed 7 bases and J shed 12 bases, with 16 bases lying between them. The CDR3 contains 11 residues. Germline CDR1 is LNHDA and CDR2 is SQIVND (reference sequence). Here the CDR3 DNA reads TGTGCCAGTACTATGCCACGGGGGACGTACTTC. It yields the protein CASTMPRGTYF.

In this sample, this clonotype turned up a few times. The chain carries TRBV28 and TRBJ2-7, with D hard to call. The CDR3 runs to 14 residues. Between the trimmed V and J ends, which lost 2 bases and 2 bases, there was a span of 10 bases. Germline loops: CDR1 MDHEN, CDR2 SYDVKM. In DNA form, the CDR3 reads TGTGCCAGCAGTTTAGCCGGCCTCCCCTACGAGCAGTACTTC. Protein sequence: CASSLAGLPYEQYF. Full variable domain (missing parts from reference TRBV28 and TRBJ2-7): DVKVTQSSRYLVKRTGEKVFLECVQDMDHENMFWYRQDPGLGLRLIYFSYDVKMKEKGDIPEGYSVSREKKERFSLILESASTNQTSMYLCASSLAGLPYEQYFGPGTRLTVT.

The chain links TRBV20-1 to TRBJ1-2; D uncertain. The CDR3 covers 11 residues. Germline V gene lookup returns CDR1 DFQATT and CDR2 SNEGSKA (reference sequence). The CDR3 reads CSARRNYGYTF. In nucleotides, the CDR3 is TGCAGCGCGAGGAGAAATTATGGCTACACCTTC.